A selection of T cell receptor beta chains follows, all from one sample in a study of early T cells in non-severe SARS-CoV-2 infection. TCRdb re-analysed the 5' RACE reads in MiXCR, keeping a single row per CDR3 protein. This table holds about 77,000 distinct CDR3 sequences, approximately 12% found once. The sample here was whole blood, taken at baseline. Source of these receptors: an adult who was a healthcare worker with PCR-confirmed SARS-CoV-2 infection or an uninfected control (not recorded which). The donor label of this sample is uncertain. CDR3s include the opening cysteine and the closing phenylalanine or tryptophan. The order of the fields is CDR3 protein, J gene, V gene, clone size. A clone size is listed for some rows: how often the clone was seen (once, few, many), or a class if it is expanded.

CAISESTTSEWKNNEQFF,TRBJ2-1,TRBV10-3,many
CASSFAGPSYEQYF,TRBJ2-7,TRBV12-3/TRBV12-4,many
CASSLVPRVTLAETQYF,TRBJ2-5,TRBV11-2,few
CASTLREGLAYEQYF,TRBJ2-7,TRBV10-1,many
CASSQTATYEQYF,TRBJ2-7,TRBV18,few
CASSPGWSSYNEQFF,TRBJ2-1,TRBV27,NA
CASSLVQNEQYF,TRBJ2-7,TRBV5-1,many
CASSQEGYSPLHF,TRBJ1-6,TRBV4-3,many
CASSSRTSGGYEQYF,TRBJ2-7,TRBV13,NA
CASSLLGTGSGYTF,TRBJ1-2,TRBV7-8,NA
CAINSGTGGYFGYTF,TRBJ1-2,TRBV10-3,many